The 17 T cell receptor beta chains below all came from one sample that was sequenced in a study of radiation and T cells in renal cell carcinoma. The time point: baseline pretreatment blood. Treatment described: 15 Gy SBRT to primary tumor, nephrectomy 4 weeks later. The repertoire was sequenced with immunoSEQ multiplex PCR; TCRdb's copy has only in-frame clones and lacks some. This sample yields about 150,000 clones, of which approximately 90% are seen a single time; approximately 4% belongs to the top ten. This material consisted of blood, taken from a patient whose treatment included radiotherapy and nephrectomy. The origin of the receptors is a woman in her 70s with renal cell carcinoma.

The chain carries TRBV30 and TRBJ1-2; unclear D gene. V lost 4 bases, J lost 2 bases, and 14 bases lay in between. The germline V gene has CDR1 GTSNPN and CDR2 SVGIG (reference sequence). This CDR3 is 14 amino acids long. Here the CDR3 reads CAWTRTVVNYGYTF. Here the CDR3 DNA reads TGTGCCTGGACCCGGACCGTGGTCAACTATGGCTACACCTTC.

This clone was observed once. The chain couples TRBV2 to TRBJ1-1; no firm D call. The CDR3 is made up of 14 amino acids. Trimming pared 4 bases from V and 4 bases from J, leaving 13 bases between. Germline V gene sequence: CDR1 SNHLY, CDR2 FYNNEI. CDR3 protein: CASSVRGVGTEAFF. CDR3 DNA sequence: TGTGCCAGCAGTGTTCGGGGTGTGGGCACTGAAGCTTTCTTT. The full variable domain, its missing parts supplied by reference TRBV2 and TRBJ1-1, is EPEVTQTPSHQVTQMGQEVILRCVPISNHLYFYWYRQILGQKVEFLVSFYNNEISEKSEIFDDQFSVERPDGSNFTLKIRSTKLEDSAMYFCASSVRGVGTEAFFGQGTRLTVV.

This clone was detected only once. The chain joins TRBV30 to TRBJ2-2; D remains ambiguous. The CDR3 is 14 residues long. Germline CDR1 is GTSNPN and CDR2 is SVGIG (reference sequence). V was trimmed by 0 bases and J by 3 bases, leaving 8 bases between them. The CDR3 nucleotides are TGTGCCTGGAGTGTCGGTAGGGACACCGGGGAGCTGTTTTTT. Translated, it gives CAWSVGRDTGELFF.

The CDR3 bases are TGTGCCAGCAGTGAATTGAATAGCCTCGGGGAGCTGTTTTTT. Translation gives CASSELNSLGELFF. V and J are TRBV25-1 and TRBJ2-2; D is ambiguous. The CDR3 is 14 amino acids. V lost 1 base to trimming and J lost 7 bases, with 10 bases between them. Germline lookup yields CDR1 MGHDK and CDR2 SYGVNS. The whole variable domain, remainder taken from reference TRBV25-1 and TRBJ2-2, is EADIYQTPRYLVIGTGKKITLECSQTMGHDKMYWYQQDPGMELHLIHYSYGVNSTEKGDLSSESTVSRIRTEHFPLTLESARPSHTSQYLCASSELNSLGELFFGEGSRLTVL.

The chain has TRBV6-1 and TRBJ2-7, with 12 bases identical to TRBD2. Germline V gives CDR1 MNHNS, CDR2 SASEGT. This CDR3 is 17 amino acids long. Germline trimming cut 4 bases from V and 2 bases from J; bases unmatched to any gene: 9. CDR3: CASSGQGLAGSTYEQYF. CDR3 nucleotide sequence: TGTGCCAGCAGTGGCCAAGGACTAGCGGGGTCAACCTACGAGCAGTACTTC.

The genes are TRBV4-2 and TRBJ1-4, with 8 bases fitting TRBD1. After removal of 0 bases from V and 6 bases from J, the junction contained 9 bases not matched to a gene. The CDR3 has 17 residues. Germline lookup yields CDR1 LGHNA and CDR2 YNFKEQ. The CDR3 protein is CASSQDQGGQGDEKLFF. The CDR3 DNA is TGTGCCAGCAGCCAAGATCAGGGAGGACAGGGAGATGAAAAACTGTTTTTT.

The V and J genes are TRBV5-4 and TRBJ2-7; 8 bases are shared with TRBD1. Germline loops: CDR1 SGHNT, CDR2 YYREEE (reference sequence). The CDR3 runs to 16 residues. V dropped 0 bases and J dropped 2; count of bases not matched to a gene: 7. CDR3 coding DNA: TGTGCCAGCAGCTTGGCTCCAGGGGGCGGTCCCTACGAGCAGTACTTC. Protein sequence: CASSLAPGGGPYEQYF.

The gene calls are TRBV5-1 and TRBJ2-7; D might be TRBD1 (6 bases). V was pared by 0 bases and J by 0 bases, with 10 bases between. Germline CDR1 reads SGHRS; CDR2 reads YFSETQ. This CDR3 has 15 residues. The CDR3 DNA follows: TGCGCCAGCAGCTTGGCCGGGACAAACTCCTACGAGCAGTACTTC. Amino acid sequence: CASSLAGTNSYEQYF.

The chain employs TRBV30 and TRBJ1-3; perhaps TRBD1 as D (5 bases). Germline V lookup: CDR1 GTSNPN, CDR2 SVGIG (reference sequence). The CDR3 totals 14 residues. V lost 7 bases and J 0 bases, leaving 13 bases between the germline ends. In nucleotides, the CDR3 is TGTGCCTACACAGGCTCGGGCTCTGGAAACACCATATATTTT. As protein: CAYTGSGSGNTIYF.

The rearrangement links TRBV27 to TRBJ2-1; a possible D gene is TRBD2 (6 bases). The CDR3 runs 16 residues. The germline CDR1 and CDR2 sequences are MNHEY and SMNVEV (reference sequence). With 2 bases removed from V and 4 bases from J, the gap between germline ends came to 15 bases. CDR3 sequence reads: CASSLTVSGYYNEQFF. CDR3 nucleotide sequence: TGTGCCAGCAGTTTAACCGTTAGCGGCTATTACAATGAGCAGTTCTTC.

V usage is TRBV5-1 and J usage is TRBJ2-7; TRBD2 is a possible D gene (6 bases). Trimming shortened V by 1 base and J by 7 bases, and 9 bases separated the two germline ends. The germline gives CDR1 SGHRS, CDR2 YFSETQ. The CDR3 contains 12 residues. This chain's CDR3 is CASSLPGDEQYF. CDR3 sequence (DNA): TGCGCCAGCAGCTTGCCGGGGGATGAGCAGTACTTC.

The V and J genes are TRBV10-3 and TRBJ1-1, with D perhaps TRBD1 (6 bases). The germline V gene encodes CDR1 ENHRY and CDR2 SYGVKD. Trimming removed 6 bases at V and 6 bases at J, with 14 bases between. There are 13 residues in the CDR3. In DNA form, the CDR3 reads TGTGCCATCAGGACACAGGGTATAGCTGAAGCTTTCTTT. This codes for CAIRTQGIAEAFF.

The V call is TRBV19, the J call TRBJ2-6; D possibly corresponds to TRBD2 (6 bases). The CDR3 runs to 15 residues. Germline loops: CDR1 LNHDA, CDR2 SQIVND (reference sequence). V dropped 7 bases and J dropped 2 bases, with 12 bases sitting between them. In DNA, the CDR3 is TGTGCCAGTATTCGACCGGGGGCTGGGGCCAACGTCCTGACTTTC. It codes for CASIRPGAGANVLTF. The entire variable domain, with the rest obtained from reference TRBV19 and TRBJ2-6, is as follows: DGGITQSPKYLFRKEGQNVTLSCEQNLNHDAMYWYRQDPGQGLRLIYYSQIVNDFQKGDIAEGYSVSREKKESFPLTVTSAQKNPTAFYLCASIRPGAGANVLTFGAGSRLTVL.

The chain links TRBV4-1 to TRBJ1-5; 10 bases are a match to TRBD1. J lost 6 bases, V lost 1 base, and 18 bases had no gene match. This CDR3 has 20 residues. The V gene's germline CDR1 is MGHRA and CDR2 YSYEKL. CDR3 sequence reads: CASSQVNRDPGTGDGQPQHF. CDR3 nucleotide sequence: TGCGCCAGCAGCCAAGTAAACCGGGATCCCGGGACAGGGGACGGTCAGCCCCAGCATTTT.

The chain joins TRBV5-4 to TRBJ2-1, with D possibly matching TRBD2 (5 bases). Trimming took off 2 bases at V and 10 bases at J, with 10 bases between the two ends. The CDR3 has 12 amino acids. The germline gives CDR1 SGHNT, CDR2 YYREEE (reference sequence). The CDR3 coding sequence is TGTGCCAGCAGCTTTCACGGCGGGGAGCAGTTCTTC. Encoded protein: CASSFHGGEQFF.

The V gene is TRBV21-1, the J gene TRBJ1-1. TRBV21-1 is marked as a pseudogene. CDR3 length: 13 residues. The CDR3 here is CASSKYQPKGAFF. CDR3 in DNA: TGTGCCAGCAGCAAATATCAACCGAAGGGAGCTTTCTTT.

The chain uses TRBV5-5 and TRBJ1-1, with D possibly TRBD1 on 5 matching bases. Per the germline V gene, CDR1 is SGHKS and CDR2 is YYEKEE (reference sequence). V lost 8 bases and J 2 bases, leaving 13 bases between the germline ends. This CDR3 is 13 amino acids long. CDR3 protein: CASGGPFNTEAFF. The CDR3, as DNA: TGTGCCAGTGGGGGACCGTTTAACACTGAAGCTTTCTTT.